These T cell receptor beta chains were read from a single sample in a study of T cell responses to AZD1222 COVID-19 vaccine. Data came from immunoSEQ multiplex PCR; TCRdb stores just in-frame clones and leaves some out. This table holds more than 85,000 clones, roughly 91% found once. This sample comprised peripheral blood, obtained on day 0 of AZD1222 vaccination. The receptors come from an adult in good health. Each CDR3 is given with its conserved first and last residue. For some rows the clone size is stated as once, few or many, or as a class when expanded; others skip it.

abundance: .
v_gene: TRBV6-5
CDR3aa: CASSSPQGASNYGYTF

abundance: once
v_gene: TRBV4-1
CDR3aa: CASSQEPPQGAYNSPLHF

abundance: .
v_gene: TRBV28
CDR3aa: CASRAPGPLGEQYF

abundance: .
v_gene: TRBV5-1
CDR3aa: CASSLSGISQETQYF

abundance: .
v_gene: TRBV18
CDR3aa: CASSPLGPGQAQSGYEQYF

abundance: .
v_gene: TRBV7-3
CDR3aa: CASSLGSGTDTQYF

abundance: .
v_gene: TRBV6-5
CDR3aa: CASSTGAGEQYF

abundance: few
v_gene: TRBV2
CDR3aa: CASTPGGAGGYTF

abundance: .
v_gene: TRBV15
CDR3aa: CATSRGGGFEQFF

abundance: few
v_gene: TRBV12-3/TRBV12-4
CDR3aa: CASTQGGTWDF

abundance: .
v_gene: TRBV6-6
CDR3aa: CASSYSASGSNEQYF

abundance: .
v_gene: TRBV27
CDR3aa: CASSLSWQYQETQYF

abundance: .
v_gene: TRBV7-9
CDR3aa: CASSLDGVSEAFF

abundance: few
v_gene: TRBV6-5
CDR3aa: CASNRDRGRYEQYF

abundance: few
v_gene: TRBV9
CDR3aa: CASSVKGSGNTIYF

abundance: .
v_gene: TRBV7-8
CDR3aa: CASSLDQGAVDTQYF

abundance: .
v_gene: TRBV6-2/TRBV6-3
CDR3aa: CASSYVIYEQYF

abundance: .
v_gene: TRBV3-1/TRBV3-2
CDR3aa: CASSQVAGQNSPLHF

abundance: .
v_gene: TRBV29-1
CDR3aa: CSVRDQGATNEKLFF

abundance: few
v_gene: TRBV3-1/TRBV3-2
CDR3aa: CASSLEGVLSGNTIYF

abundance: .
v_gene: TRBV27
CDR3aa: CASSLSTVGDQPQHF

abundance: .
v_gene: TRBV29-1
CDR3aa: CSVELGSGNTIYF

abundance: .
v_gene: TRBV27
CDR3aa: CASSTKDRGYEQYF

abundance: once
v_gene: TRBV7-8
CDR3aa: CASSHRGSGNTIYF

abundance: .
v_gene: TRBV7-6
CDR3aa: CASSPFSGTTETQYF

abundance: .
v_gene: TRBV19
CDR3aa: CASSISTAPNTGELFF

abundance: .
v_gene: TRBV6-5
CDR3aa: CASRGQGGNTGELFF

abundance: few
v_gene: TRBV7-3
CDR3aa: CASSFGGNTEAFF

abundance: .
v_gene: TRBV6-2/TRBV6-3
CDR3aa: CASSYGLAKETQYF

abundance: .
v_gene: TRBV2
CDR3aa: CASSEVRGGQPQHF

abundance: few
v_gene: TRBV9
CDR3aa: CASTLRGETNTGELFF

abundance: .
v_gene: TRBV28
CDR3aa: CASSRPGIAGTLHF

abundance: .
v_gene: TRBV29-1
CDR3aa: CSVDRDKQETQYF

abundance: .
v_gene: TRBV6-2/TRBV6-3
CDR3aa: CASSSPARTYEQYF

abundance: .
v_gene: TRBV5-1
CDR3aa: CASSLEGRGDGKLFF

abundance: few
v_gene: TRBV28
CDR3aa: CASSEGMGEAFF

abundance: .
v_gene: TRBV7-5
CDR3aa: CVRSLVEGGCNEQFF

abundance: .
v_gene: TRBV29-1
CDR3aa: CSVGLGTENEKLFF

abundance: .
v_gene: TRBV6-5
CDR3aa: CATQTTGREGELFF

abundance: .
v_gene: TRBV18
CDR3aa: CASSPPEGRYEQYF

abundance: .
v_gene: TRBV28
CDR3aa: CASGRSYGYTF

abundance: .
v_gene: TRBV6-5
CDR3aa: CASIYSTYEQYF

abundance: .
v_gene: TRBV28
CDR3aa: CASSPPEGRAHFTYEQYF

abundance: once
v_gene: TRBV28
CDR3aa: CASRSTSIDTQYF

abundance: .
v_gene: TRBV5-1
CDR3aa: CASSLEGQSNEKLFF

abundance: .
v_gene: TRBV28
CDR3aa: CASTSRTSGITYEQYF

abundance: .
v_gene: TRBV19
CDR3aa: CASSMRQGSSPLHF

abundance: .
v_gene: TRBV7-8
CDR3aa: CASSLGTVSQIFNQPQHF

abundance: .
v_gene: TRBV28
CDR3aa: CASSVGGGTQYF

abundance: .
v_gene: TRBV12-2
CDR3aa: CASRWSHEKLFF

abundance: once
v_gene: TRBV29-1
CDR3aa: CSAASGRGSYGYTF

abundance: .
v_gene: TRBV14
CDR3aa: CASSQGGRSEKLFF